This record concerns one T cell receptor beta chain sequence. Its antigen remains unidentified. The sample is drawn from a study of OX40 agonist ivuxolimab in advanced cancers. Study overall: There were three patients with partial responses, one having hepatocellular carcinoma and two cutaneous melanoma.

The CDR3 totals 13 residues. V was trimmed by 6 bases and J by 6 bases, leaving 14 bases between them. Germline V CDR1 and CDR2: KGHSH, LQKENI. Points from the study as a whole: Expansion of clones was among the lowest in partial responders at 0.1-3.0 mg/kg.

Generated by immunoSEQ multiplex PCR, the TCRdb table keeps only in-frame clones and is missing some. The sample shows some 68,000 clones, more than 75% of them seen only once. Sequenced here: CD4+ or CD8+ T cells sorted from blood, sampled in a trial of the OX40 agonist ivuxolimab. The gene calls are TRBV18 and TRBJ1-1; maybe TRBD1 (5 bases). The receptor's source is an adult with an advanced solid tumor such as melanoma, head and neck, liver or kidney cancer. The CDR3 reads CASSATVGAEAFF. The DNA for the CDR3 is TGTGCCAGCTCGGCCACCGTGGGGGCTGAAGCTTTCTTT.